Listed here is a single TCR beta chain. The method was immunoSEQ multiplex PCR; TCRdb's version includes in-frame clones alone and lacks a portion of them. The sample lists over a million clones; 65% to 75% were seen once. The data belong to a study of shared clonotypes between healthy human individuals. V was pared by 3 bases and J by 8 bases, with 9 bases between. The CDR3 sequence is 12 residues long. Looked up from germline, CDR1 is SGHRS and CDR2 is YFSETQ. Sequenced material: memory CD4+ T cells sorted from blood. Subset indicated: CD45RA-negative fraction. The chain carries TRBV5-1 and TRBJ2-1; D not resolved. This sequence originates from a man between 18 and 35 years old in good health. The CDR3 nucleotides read TGCGCCAGCAGCTCGGAAAACGATGAGCAGTTCTTC. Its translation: CASSSENDEQFF.